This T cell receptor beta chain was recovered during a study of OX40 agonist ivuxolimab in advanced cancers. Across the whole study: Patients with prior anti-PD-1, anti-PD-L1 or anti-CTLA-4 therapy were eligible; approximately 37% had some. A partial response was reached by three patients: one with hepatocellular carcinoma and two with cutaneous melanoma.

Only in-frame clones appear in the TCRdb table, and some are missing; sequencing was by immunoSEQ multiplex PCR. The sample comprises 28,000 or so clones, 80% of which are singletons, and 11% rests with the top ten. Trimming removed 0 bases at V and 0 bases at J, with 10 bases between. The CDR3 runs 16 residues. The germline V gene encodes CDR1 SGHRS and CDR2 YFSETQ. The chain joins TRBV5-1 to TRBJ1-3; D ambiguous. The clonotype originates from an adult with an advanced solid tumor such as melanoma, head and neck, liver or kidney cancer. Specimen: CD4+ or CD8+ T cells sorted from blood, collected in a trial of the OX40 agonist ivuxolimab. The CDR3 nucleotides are TGCGCCAGCAGCTTGGGTCAGGACCCCTCTGGAAACACCATATATTTT. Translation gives CASSLGQDPSGNTIYF.